The rows below give T cell receptor beta chains drawn from one sample of a study of shared clonotypes between healthy human individuals. The data were produced by immunoSEQ multiplex PCR, yet TCRdb's version contains in-frame clones alone and is incomplete. The table includes about 2.1 million clones, 90% to 95% detected once. The sequenced sample consisted of naive CD8+ T cells from PBMCs. These receptors were taken from a man between 18 and 35 years old in good health. Some clones in this sample may be carry-over from other donors' samples. The CDR3 runs from the conserved cysteine through the conserved F or W. A D gene is named only where the DNA matches it firmly. Part of the rows lack a size; the others show once, few, many or a class for expanded clones.

NA,TRBJ2-5,TRBD1,17,TRBV11-2,TGTGCCAGCAGCACGATTATCATAGACAGGGACCAAGAGACCCAGTACTTC,CASSTIIIDRDQETQYF
NA,TRBJ1-1,NA,15,TRBV11-2,TGTGCCAGCACCCCCGGGGGCAGTGTGAACACTGAAGCTTTCTTT,CASTPGGSVNTEAFF
NA,TRBJ2-1,TRBD2,15,TRBV7-7,TGTGCCAGCAGCTTTCTAAGCGGGAGGACGAATGAGCAGTTCTTC,CASSFLSGRTNEQFF
NA,TRBJ2-7,TRBD2,15,TRBV7-8,TGTGCCAGCAGCTTAATAGCGGGTAGCTCCTACGAGCAGTACTTC,CASSLIAGSSYEQYF
once,TRBJ2-2,TRBD2,15,TRBV5-4,TGTGCCAGCAGCTTGCTAGCGGCCAACACCGGGGAGCTGTTTTTT,CASSLLAANTGELFF
NA,TRBJ2-2,TRBD1,16,TRBV6-5,TGTGCCAGCAGTTACGTGACAGGGGGCCGTGAAGGGGAGCTGTTTTTT,CASSYVTGGREGELFF
NA,TRBJ2-7,NA,10,TRBV20-1,TGCAGTGCCAGGGAGTACGAGCAGTACTTC,CSAREYEQYF
NA,TRBJ2-7,NA,14,TRBV28,TGTGCCAGCACCAGGGAGGGGGAGGGCCACGAGCAGTACTTC,CASTREGEGHEQYF
few,TRBJ1-5,NA,13,TRBV27,TGTGCCAGCAGTACCCTAGTTGGGCAGCCCCAGCATTTT,CASSTLVGQPQHF
NA,TRBJ2-2,NA,15,TRBV18,TGTGCCAGCTCAGCTCCGCGGCGGAACACCGGGGAGCTGTTTTTT,CASSAPRRNTGELFF
NA,TRBJ2-7,NA,13,TRBV27,TGTGCCAGCAGCCCCGGGGCCAGCTACGAGCAGTACTTC,CASSPGASYEQYF